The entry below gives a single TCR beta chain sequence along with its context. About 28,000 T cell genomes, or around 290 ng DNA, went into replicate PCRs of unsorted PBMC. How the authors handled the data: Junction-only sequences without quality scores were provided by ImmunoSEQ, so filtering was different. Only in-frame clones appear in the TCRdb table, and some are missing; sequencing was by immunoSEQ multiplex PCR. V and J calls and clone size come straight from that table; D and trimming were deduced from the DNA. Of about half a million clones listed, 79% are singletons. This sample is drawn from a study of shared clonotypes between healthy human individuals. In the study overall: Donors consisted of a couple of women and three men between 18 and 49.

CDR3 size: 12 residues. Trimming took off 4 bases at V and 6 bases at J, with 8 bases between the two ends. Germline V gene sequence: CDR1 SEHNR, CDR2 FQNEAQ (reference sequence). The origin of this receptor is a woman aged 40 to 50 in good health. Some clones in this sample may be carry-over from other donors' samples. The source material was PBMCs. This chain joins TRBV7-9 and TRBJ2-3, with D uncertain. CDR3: CASSYEFDTQYF. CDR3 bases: TGTGCCAGCAGCTACGAGTTCGATACGCAGTATTTT.